The present TCR beta chain was sequenced within a study of T cell clusters in autoimmune cytopenias. Study observations and caveats: Functional roles of the in silico T cell clusters still await experimental validation.

TRB was amplified by touch-down multiplex PCR, primer pools A and B combined. TCRdb derives one entry per CDR3 protein from the multiplex PCR reads, leaving out DNA. Recorded here are about 9,500 distinct CDR3 sequences; the top ten clones represent about a tenth. CDR3 size: 12 residues. From germline, CDR1 is MNHEY and CDR2 SVGAGI. Each sample's input was roughly 250 ng genomic DNA, 38,000 or so genome equivalents. This clonotype ranks as medium-sized in terms of frequency. What it binds is unknown. This receptor was identified in a human donor with an autoimmune cytopenia or autoimmune hepatitis (not recorded which). Sequenced sample: peripheral blood. This chain connects TRBV6-5 to TRBJ2-1; with no DNA, the TCRdb D assignment of TRBD1 cannot be verified. The CDR3 here is CASSYVGGGQFF.